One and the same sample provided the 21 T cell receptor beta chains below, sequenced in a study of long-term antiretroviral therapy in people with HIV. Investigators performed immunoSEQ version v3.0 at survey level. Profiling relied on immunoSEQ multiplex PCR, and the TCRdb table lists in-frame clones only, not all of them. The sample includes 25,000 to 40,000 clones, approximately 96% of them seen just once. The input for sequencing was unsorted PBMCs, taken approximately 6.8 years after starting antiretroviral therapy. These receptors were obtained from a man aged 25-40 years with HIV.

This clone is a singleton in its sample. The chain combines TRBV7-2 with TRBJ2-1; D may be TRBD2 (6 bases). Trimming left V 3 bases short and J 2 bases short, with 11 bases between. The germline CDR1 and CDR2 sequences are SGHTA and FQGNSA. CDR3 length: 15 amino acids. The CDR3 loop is CASSFAGSTYNEQFF. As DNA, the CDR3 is TGTGCCAGCAGCTTTGCGGGGTCGACCTACAATGAGCAGTTCTTC.

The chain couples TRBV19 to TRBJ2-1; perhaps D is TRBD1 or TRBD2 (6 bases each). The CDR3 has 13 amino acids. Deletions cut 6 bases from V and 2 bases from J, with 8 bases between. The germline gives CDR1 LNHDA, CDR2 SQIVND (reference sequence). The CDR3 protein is CASSGGAYNEQFF. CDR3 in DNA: TGTGCCAGTAGCGGGGGCGCCTACAATGAGCAGTTCTTC. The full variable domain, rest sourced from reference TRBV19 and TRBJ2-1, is DGGITQSPKYLFRKEGQNVTLSCEQNLNHDAMYWYRQDPGQGLRLIYYSQIVNDFQKGDIAEGYSVSREKKESFPLTVTSAQKNPTAFYLCASSGGAYNEQFFGPGTRLTVL.

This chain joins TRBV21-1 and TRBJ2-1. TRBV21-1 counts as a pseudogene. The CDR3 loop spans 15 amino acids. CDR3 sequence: CASSENLRLLNEQFF. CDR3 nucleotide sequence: TGTGCCAGCAGCGAAAACTTACGGCTCCTCAATGAGCAGTTCTTC.

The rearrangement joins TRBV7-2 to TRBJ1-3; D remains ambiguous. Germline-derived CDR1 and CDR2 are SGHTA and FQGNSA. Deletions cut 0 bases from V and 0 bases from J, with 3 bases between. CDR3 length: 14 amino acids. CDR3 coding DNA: TGTGCCAGCAGCTTAGCCTTCTCTGGAAACACCATATATTTT. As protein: CASSLAFSGNTIYF. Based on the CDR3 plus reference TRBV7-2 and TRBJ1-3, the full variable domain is GAGVSQSPSNKVTEKGKDVELRCDPISGHTALYWYRQSLGQGLEFLIYFQGNSAPDKSGLPSDRFSAERTGGSVSTLTIQRTQQEDSAVYLCASSLAFSGNTIYFGEGSWLTVV.

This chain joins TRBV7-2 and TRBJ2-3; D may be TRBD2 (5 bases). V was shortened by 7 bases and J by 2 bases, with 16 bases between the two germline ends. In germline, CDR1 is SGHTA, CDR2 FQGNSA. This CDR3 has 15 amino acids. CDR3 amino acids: CASTLGSGDTDTQYF. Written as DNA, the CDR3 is TGTGCCAGCACCCTGGGGAGCGGTGACACAGATACGCAGTATTTT. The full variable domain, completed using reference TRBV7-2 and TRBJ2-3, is GAGVSQSPSNKVTEKGKDVELRCDPISGHTALYWYRQSLGQGLEFLIYFQGNSAPDKSGLPSDRFSAERTGGSVSTLTIQRTQQEDSAVYLCASTLGSGDTDTQYFGPGTRLTVL.

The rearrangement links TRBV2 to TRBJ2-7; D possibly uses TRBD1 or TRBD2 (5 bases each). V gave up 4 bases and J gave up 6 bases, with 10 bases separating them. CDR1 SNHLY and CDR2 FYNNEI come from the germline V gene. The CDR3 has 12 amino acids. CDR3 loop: CASSAEGREQYF. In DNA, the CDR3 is TGTGCCAGCAGTGCTGAGGGGCGCGAGCAGTACTTC.

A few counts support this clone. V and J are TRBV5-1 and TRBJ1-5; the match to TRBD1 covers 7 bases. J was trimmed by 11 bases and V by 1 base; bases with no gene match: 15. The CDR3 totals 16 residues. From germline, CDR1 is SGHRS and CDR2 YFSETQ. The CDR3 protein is CASSLSGDSRTSAQHF. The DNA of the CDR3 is TGCGCCAGCAGCTTGTCAGGGGACAGTCGAACATCAGCCCAGCATTTT.

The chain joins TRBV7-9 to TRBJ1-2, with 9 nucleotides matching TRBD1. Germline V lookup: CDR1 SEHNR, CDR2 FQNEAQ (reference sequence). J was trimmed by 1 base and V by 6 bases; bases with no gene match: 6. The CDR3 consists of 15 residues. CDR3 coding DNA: TGTGCCAGCAGTTCCGGGACAGGGATTAACTATGGCTACACCTTC. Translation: CASSSGTGINYGYTF.

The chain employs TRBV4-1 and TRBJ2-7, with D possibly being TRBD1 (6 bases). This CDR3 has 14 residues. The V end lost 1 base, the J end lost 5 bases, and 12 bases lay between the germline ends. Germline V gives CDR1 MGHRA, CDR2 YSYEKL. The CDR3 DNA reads TGCGCCAGCAGCCAAGGCGACAGGACGAACGAGCAGTACTTC. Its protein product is CASSQGDRTNEQYF.

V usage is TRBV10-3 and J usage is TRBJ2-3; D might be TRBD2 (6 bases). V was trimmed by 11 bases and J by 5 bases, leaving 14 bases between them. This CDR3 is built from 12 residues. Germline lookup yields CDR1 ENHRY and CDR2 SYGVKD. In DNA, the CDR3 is TGTGCCTCAGGACGGGGAGGAGATACGCAGTATTTT. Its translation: CASGRGGDTQYF.

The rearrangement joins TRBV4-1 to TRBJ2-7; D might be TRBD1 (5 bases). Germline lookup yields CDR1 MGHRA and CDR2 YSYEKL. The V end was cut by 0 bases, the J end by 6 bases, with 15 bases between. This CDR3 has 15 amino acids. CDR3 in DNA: TGCGCCAGCAGCCAAGATTTGGCAGGGTGGGGCGAGCAGTACTTC. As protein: CASSQDLAGWGEQYF.

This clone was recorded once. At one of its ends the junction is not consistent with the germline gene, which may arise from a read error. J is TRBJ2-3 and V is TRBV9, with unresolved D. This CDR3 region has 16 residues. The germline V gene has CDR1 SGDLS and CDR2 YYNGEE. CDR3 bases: TGTGCCAGCAACGTAGAGTTCGGCAGAAGCACAGATACGCAGTATTTT. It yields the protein CASNVEFGRSTDTQYF.

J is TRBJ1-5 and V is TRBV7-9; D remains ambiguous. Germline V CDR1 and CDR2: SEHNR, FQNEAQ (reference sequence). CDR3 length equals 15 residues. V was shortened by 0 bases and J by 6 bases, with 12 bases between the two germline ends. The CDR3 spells CASSLASGSGQPQHF. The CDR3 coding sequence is TGTGCCAGCAGCTTAGCGTCCGGGTCCGGTCAGCCCCAGCATTTT.

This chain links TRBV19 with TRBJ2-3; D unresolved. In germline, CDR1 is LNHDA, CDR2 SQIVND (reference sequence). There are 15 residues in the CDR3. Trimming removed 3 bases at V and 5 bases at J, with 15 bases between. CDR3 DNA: TGTGCCAGTAGTATCACCCTAGGTCATAGAGATACGCAGTATTTT. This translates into CASSITLGHRDTQYF. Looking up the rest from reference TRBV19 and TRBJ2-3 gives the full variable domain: DGGITQSPKYLFRKEGQNVTLSCEQNLNHDAMYWYRQDPGQGLRLIYYSQIVNDFQKGDIAEGYSVSREKKESFPLTVTSAQKNPTAFYLCASSITLGHRDTQYFGPGTRLTVL.

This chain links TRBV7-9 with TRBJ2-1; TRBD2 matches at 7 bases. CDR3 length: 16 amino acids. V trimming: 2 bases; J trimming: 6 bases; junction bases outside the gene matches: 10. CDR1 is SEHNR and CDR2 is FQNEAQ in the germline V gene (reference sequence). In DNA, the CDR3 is TGTGCCAGCAGCTTATCGGGACTATCCCTCGGCAATGAGCAGTTCTTC. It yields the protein CASSLSGLSLGNEQFF.

The CDR3 DNA is TGTGCCAGCAGTGAGACAGGGGGCAATCAGCCCCAGCATTTT. It yields the protein CASSETGGNQPQHF. V gene TRBV6-1 combines with J gene TRBJ1-5, with TRBD1 identical over 8 bases. Germline V gene sequence: CDR1 MNHNS, CDR2 SASEGT. The CDR3 has 14 amino acids. Unmatched junction bases numbered 0, after V lost 3 bases and J lost 2 bases.

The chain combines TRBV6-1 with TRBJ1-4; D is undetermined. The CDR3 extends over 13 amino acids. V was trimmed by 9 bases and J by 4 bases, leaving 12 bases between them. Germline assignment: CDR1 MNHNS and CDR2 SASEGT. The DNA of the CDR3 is TGTGCCAGTGGTCGTAGTCTTAATGAAAAACTGTTTTTT. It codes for CASGRSLNEKLFF.

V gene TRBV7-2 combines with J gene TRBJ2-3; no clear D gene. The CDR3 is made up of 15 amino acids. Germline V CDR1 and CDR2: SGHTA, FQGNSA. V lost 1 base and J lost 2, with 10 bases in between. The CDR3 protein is CASSLVSELTDTQYF. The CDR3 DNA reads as TGTGCCAGCAGCTTAGTGTCCGAACTCACAGATACGCAGTATTTT.

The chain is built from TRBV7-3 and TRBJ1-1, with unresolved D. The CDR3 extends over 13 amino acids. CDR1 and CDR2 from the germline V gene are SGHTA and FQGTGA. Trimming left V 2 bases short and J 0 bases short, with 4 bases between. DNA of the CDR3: TGTGCCAGCAGCTTAGGCATGAACACTGAAGCTTTCTTT. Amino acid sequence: CASSLGMNTEAFF. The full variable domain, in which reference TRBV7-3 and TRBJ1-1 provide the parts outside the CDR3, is GAGVSQTPSNKVTEKGKYVELRCDPISGHTALYWYRQSLGQGPEFLIYFQGTGAADDSGLPNDRFFAVRPEGSVSTLKIQRTERGDSAVYLCASSLGMNTEAFFGQGTRLTVV.

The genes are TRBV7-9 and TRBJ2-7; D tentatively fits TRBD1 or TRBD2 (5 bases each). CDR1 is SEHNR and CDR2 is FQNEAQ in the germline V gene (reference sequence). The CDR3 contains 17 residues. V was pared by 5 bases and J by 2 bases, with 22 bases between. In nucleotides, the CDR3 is TGTGCCAGCAGCCCCGCTCTCGCTAGGGACGGAACCTACGAGCAGTACTTC. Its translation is CASSPALARDGTYEQYF.

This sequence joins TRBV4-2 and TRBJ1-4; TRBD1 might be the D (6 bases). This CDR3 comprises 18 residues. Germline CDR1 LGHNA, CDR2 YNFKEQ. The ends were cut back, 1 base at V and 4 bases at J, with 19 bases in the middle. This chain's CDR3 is CASSQGTSGGQLNEKLFF. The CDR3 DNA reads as TGTGCCAGCAGCCAAGGGACCTCCGGAGGACAGCTTAATGAAAAACTGTTTTTT.